Sequencing of this T cell receptor beta chain was carried out in a study of cytomegalovirus exposure and HLA in healthy donors (TCRdb year 2017). Looking at the study overall: A later analysis indicated that the 90 to 150 validation repertoires were generated on the platform also employed for the 670 or so repertoires of the first cohort. The study aimed to test whether cataloging public T cell receptors could reveal signatures of past pathogen exposure. In addition to the first cohort of roughly 700 subjects, a separate validation cohort of approximately 130 different subjects was used. The study combined high-throughput TCR immunosequencing, statistical association of individual TCRs with disease status, and machine learning to predict cytomegalovirus infection status. Findings and caveats that apply to the study as a whole: The validation cohort had no HLA typing available for a later analysis, so co-occurrence within that cohort was assessed over all 120 or so repertoires. Of the cluster scores, roughly 95% were above 0 in a later analysis, which found that TCRs clustered in the first cohort also tended to co-occur in the 120 validation repertoires. The authors suggested that the approach could potentially be extended to other disease states and immunological phenotypes. Most TCR sequences were seen in very few donors, while some public TCRs were found in many individuals. The study gave a list of roughly 150 TCR beta chains associated with cytomegalovirus. In both the original and validation cohorts, the classifier was reported to diagnose cytomegalovirus status with high specificity and sensitivity. A few of the identified cytomegalovirus-associated TCR beta chains were confirmed in vitro to be specific for cytomegalovirus antigens.

About this clone itself: Its antigen is still unknown. Base qualities are not at hand, and no much larger clone is one base apart.

Separate from the approximately 670-subject first cohort, the validation cohort of about 110 subjects was the group to which the donors belonged. CDR1 and CDR2 were assigned from the germline V gene (reference sequence) as MNHNY and SVGAGI. The CDR3 spans 11 residues, from the cysteine through the phenylalanine. Only the CDR3 portion is preserved as DNA: 33 bases, with reading frame beginning at the first base. The trim is 6 bases for V and 7 bases for J, with a gap of 9 bases between the germline ends. Receptors were amplified or captured by the immunoSEQ multiplex PCR assay. The source study handled its data this way. A statistical classification framework was built for diagnosing cytomegalovirus status from the catalog of TCR beta chain sequences. Imported from immuneACCESS, the table was reduced by TCRdb to in-frame sequences with V and J called. These copies leave out some clones; in studies compared against another copy, an unresolved V gene accounts for under half, and the cause of the remainder is not known. The DNA gave D and trimming, while V, J and clone size come from that table. The sample includes around 250,000 clones, with nearly 90% observed a single time. Together, the top ten hold 0.37% of the sample.

This TCR was recovered from a woman aged 18-30 years in good health and CMV-seronegative. The rearrangement joined TRBV6-6 to TRBJ1-2, with no reliable assignment of the D segment. Material: PBMCs. The DNA sequence is as follows: TGTGCCAGCAGGGCCCTGGCTGGCTACACCTTC. Its product reads: CASRALAGYTF.